This record covers a single TCR beta chain. One end of the junction does not line up with germline, which may come from a read error. In the original processing: By means of reference gene primer amplification, nucleated cell counts were estimated. Data came from immunoSEQ multiplex PCR; TCRdb stores just in-frame clones and leaves some out. Clone size and V and J calls were adopted from that table, with D and trimming inferred from the DNA. The sample includes about 190,000 clones, roughly 83% of them seen just once. CDR3 length: 13 residues. The germline CDR1 and CDR2 sequences are SGHAT and FQNNGV. This record belongs to a study of blood T cell repertoires in COVID-19. Study as a whole: PBMCs, B-cell-depleted T cells, or T cells provided the cDNA or gDNA that made up the material.

V gene TRBV11-2 combines with J gene TRBJ2-7; D might be TRBD1 (5 bases). Sequencing input: PBMCs or T cells enriched from blood (not recorded which). The receptor's source is a woman aged 25-40 years who had recovered from COVID-19. DNA of the CDR3: TGTGCCAGCAGGTTAGGGGCAGCCTACGAGCAGTACTTC. Amino acid sequence: CASRLGAAYEQYF.